The clone carrying this T cell receptor beta chain appeared a single time. Its antigen is unidentified. Active ophthalmopathy (CAS at least 3, NOSPECS at least 4), lasting under 3 months. The data derive from a study of Graves' ophthalmopathy and Graves' hyperthyroidism. Study outcomes and limitations: Both a roughly 70% sensitivity and an approximately 72% specificity characterized the model's predictions of ophthalmopathy progression. Detection in blood was also observed for most expanded thyroid clonotypes above 0.001 frequency.

RNA transcripts were the source from which TCR beta CDR3 regions were amplified. A first-round RT-PCR used HTBI primers, followed by a second-round multiplex PCR. From the multiplex PCR reads, TCRdb called clonotypes with MiXCR, one entry per CDR3 protein. The data contain roughly 300,000 distinct CDR3 sequences, about a sixth of them singletons. The germline V gene encodes CDR1 DFQATT and CDR2 SNEGSKA (reference sequence). V was clipped by 1 base and J by 4 bases, with 16 bases between them. The CDR3 spans 16 residues. This chain joins TRBV20-1 and TRBJ2-2; the D gene is possibly TRBD2 (6 bases). The sequence was obtained from an adult man with Graves' ophthalmopathy. The sample taken for sequencing was peripheral blood. CDR3 bases: TGCAGTGCTAGAGTTCCGGGACTGATACGCACCGGGGAGCTGTTTTTT. Translated, it gives CSARVPGLIRTGELFF.